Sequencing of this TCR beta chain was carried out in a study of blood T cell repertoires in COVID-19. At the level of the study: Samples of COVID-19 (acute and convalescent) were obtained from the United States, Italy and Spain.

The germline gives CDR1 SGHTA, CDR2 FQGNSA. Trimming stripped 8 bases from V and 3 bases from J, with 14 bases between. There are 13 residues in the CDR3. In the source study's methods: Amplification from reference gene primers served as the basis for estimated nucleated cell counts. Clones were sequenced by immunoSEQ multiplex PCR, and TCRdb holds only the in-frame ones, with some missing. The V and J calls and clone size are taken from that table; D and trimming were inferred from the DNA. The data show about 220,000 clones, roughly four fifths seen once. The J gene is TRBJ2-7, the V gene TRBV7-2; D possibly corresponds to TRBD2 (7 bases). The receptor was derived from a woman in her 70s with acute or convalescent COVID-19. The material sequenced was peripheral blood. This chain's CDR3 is CASGGGTGYEQYF. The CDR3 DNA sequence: TGTGCCAGCGGGGGGGGCACCGGCTACGAGCAGTACTTC. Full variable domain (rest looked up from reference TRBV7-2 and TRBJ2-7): GAGVSQSPSNKVTEKGKDVELRCDPISGHTALYWYRQSLGQGLEFLIYFQGNSAPDKSGLPSDRFSAERTGGSVSTLTIQRTQQEDSAVYLCASGGGTGYEQYFGPGTRLTVT.